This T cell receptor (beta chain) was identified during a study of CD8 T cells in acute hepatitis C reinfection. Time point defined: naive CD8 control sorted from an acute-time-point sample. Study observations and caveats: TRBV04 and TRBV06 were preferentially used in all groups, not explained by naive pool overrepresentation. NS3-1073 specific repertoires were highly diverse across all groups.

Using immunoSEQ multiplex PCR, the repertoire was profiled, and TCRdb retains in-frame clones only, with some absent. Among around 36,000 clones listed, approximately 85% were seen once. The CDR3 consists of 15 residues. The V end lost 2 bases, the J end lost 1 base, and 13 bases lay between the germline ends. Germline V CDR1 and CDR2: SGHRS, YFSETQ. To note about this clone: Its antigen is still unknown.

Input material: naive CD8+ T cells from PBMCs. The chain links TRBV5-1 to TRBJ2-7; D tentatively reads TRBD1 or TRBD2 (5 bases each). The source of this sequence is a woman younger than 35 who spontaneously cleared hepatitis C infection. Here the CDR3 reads CASSLEVGVSYEQYF. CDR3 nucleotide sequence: TGCGCCAGCAGCTTAGAAGTGGGGGTGTCCTACGAGCAGTACTTC.